This T cell receptor (beta chain) came from a study of low-dose radiotherapy and immunotherapy resistance in tumors. Overall study: Each two-week cycle included intravenous cyclophosphamide 200 mg/m2, given one day before radiation and immunotherapy.

Alpha and beta chains were covered, as first-strand cDNA relied on TRAV- and TRBV-specific primers. PCR amplification of the TCRs was performed with Phusion for approximately 20 PCR cycles, and it relied on a constant-region primer together with a V-primer adapter. TCRdb called the reads again in MiXCR, with one record for every CDR3 protein. This table holds around 80,000 distinct CDR3 sequences, less than 20% found once. Specified time point: after trial treatment. Treatment of the sample: LDRT plus nivolumab, ipilimumab, low-dose cyclophosphamide and aspirin (RACIN trial). As concerns this clonotype: At one of its ends the junction is not consistent with the germline gene, which may arise from a read error.

This specimen consisted of PBMCs, obtained after low-dose radiotherapy plus immunotherapy. The TCR comes from a male donor with prostate cancer.

Here the CDR3 DNA reads TGTGCCGGCAGTTCAACGGGACAGGGTAGCTACGAGCAGTACTTC. Residues: CAGSSTGQGSYEQYF. V and J are TRBV28 and TRBJ2-5, with 9 bases identical to TRBD1. The J call is doubtful: the DNA matches TRBJ2-7 better. CDR3 length: 15 amino acids. Per the germline V gene, CDR1 is MDHEN and CDR2 is SYDVKM.